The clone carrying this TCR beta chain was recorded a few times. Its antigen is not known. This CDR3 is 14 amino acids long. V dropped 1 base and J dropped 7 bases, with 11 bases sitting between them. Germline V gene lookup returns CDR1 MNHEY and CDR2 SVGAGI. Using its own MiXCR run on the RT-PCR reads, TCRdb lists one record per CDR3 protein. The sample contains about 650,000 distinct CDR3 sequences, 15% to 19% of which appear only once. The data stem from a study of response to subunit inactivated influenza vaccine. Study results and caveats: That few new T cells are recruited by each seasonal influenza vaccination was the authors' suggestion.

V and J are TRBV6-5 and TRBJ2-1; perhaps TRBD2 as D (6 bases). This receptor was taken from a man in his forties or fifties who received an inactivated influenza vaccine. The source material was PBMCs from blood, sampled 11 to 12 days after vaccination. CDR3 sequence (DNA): TGTGCCAGCAGTTACTTGCGACTAGTTAATGAGCAGTTCTTC. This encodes CASSYLRLVNEQFF.